This T cell receptor beta chain appears in the sequencing data of a study of blood T cell repertoires in COVID-19 (dated by TCRdb to 2018 to 2020). With respect to the entire study: The collaborator samples originated in the United States, Italy and Spain and spanned the acute and convalescent phases of COVID-19. Where available, HLA class I and class II types were obtained from metadata supplied by the sample provider rather than from assay-based typing. The sample metadata nearly always contained a de-identified subject ID, COVID-19 status, age in years and sex. The dataset comprised deeply sampled blood TCRbeta repertoires from subjects exposed to, actively infected with, or recovered from COVID-19. The material from the prospective study consisted of cDNA or gDNA derived from T cells, B-cell-depleted T cells, or PBMCs. The repertoires were released in a freely available public database intended as a resource for research on the immune response to SARS-CoV-2. Samples came from the ongoing ImmuneRACE study (first 160 participants) plus 1,254 subjects from 6 global collaborators. Findings and caveats that apply to the study as a whole: The quantity of clinical and demographic metadata differed by source and by participant and was supplied without curation.

The collaborating institutions used their own protocols to collect whole blood in K2EDTA tubes. For TCRbeta analysis, collaborators shipped samples as frozen whole blood, isolated PBMCs, or DNA extracted from either of those sample types. Points on this clone: The specificity of this receptor is unknown. No base quality values were provided; no much bigger clone lies one nucleotide off.

TCRbeta CDR3 regions were amplified from genomic DNA using the immunoSEQ Assay, a bias-controlled multiplex PCR. The paper's data handling went like this. The number of nucleated cells in each sample was estimated from the amplification of reference gene primers within the assay. Sequence reads were collapsed and filtered to measure the absolute abundance of every unique TCRbeta CDR3 rearrangement. For each sample, productive Simpson clonality was calculated by taking the square root of Simpson's diversity index across productive rearrangements. In TCRdb, the immuneACCESS table is reduced to in-frame sequences with V and J assigned. These tables do not hold every clone; where another copy was compared, an unresolved V gene accounts for under half, and the others remain unexplained. V, J and clone size are those of that table, while D and trimming were read from the DNA. The sample table shows approximately 53,000 clones, and about 89% are seen once. Of the sample, more than 2% is held by the ten largest clones.

The TCR originated in a human donor in a cohort sampled during active COVID-19. Sequences were obtained from peripheral blood.

The DNA reads TGCGCCAGCAGCCAAGGACCTGGGACTAGCATCTACGAGCAGTACTTC. It is translated as CASSQGPGTSIYEQYF. The chain uses TRBV4-1 and TRBJ2-7; 9 middle bases align to TRBD2. The CDR3 sequence holds 16 residues, the cysteine and phenylalanine included. The kept DNA is CDR3 alone, 48 bases in frame from the first base. V is trimmed back by 1 base and J by 3 bases, and the junction contains 7 bases that no gene match accounts for. The germline V gene encodes CDR1 MGHRA and CDR2 YSYEKL.